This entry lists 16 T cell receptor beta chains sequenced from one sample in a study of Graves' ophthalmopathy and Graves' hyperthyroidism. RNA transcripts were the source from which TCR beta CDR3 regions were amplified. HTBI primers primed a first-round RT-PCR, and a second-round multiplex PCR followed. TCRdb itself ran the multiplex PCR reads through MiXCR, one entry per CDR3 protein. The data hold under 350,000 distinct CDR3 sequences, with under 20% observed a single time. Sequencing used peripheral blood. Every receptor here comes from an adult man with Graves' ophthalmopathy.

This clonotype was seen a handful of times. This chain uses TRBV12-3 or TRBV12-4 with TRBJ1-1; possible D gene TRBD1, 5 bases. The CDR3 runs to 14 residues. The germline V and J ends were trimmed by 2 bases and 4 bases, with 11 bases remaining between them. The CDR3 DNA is TGTGCCAGCAGTTTACCTATGGGGGGCACTGAAGCTTTCTTT. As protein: CASSLPMGGTEAFF.

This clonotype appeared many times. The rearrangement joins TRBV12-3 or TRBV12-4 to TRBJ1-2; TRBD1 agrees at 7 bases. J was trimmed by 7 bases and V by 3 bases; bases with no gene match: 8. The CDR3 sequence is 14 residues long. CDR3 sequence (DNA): TGTGCCAGCAGTTTGAGGCAGGGGGGCGTTGGCTACACCTTC. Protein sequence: CASSLRQGGVGYTF.

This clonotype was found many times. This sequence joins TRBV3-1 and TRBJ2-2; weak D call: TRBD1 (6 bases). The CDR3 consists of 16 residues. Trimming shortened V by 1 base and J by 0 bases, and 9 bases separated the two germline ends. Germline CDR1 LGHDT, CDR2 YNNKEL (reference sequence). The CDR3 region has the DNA TGTGCCAGCAGCCAAGGGGGGCACGCGAACACCGGGGAGCTGTTTTTT. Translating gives CASSQGGHANTGELFF.

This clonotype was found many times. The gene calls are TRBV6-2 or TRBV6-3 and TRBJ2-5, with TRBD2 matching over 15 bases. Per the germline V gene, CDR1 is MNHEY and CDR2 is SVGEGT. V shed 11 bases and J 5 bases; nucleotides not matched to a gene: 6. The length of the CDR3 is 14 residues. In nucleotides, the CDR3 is TGTGCCGGGACTAGCGGGAGGATGAGGGAGACCCAGTACTTC. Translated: CAGTSGRMRETQYF.

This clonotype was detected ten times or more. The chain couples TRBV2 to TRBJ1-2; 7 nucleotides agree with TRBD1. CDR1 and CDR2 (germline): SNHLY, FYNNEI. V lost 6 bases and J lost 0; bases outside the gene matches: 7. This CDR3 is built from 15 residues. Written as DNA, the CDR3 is TGTGCCAGCAGGTCTGGACAGGCTGCTAACTATGGCTACACCTTC. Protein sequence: CASRSGQAANYGYTF.

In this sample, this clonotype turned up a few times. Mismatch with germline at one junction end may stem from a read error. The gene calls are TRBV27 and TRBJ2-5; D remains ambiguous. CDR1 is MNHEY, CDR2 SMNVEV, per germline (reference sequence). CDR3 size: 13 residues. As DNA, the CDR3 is TGTGCCAGAAGTTTTACGGTAGGAGAGACACAGTACTTC. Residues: CARSFTVGETQYF.

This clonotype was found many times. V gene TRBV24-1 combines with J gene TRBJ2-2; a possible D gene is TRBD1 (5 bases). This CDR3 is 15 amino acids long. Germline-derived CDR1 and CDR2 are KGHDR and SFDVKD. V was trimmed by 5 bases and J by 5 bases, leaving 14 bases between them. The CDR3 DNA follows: TGTGCCACCAGTGCCTTAGACAGCGAGACCGGGGAGCTGTTTTTT. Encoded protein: CATSALDSETGELFF.

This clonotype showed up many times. The CDR3 DNA is TGTGCCAGCAGTCCGGACAGTACTCTCTATGGCTACACCTTC. This gives the protein CASSPDSTLYGYTF. This chain connects TRBV12-3 or TRBV12-4 to TRBJ1-2; weak D call: TRBD1 (6 bases). This CDR3 is 14 amino acids long. V lost 5 bases and J 4 bases, leaving 14 bases between the germline ends.

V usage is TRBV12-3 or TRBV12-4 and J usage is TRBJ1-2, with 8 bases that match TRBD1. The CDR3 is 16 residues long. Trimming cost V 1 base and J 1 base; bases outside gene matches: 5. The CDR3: CASSLVRTGFNYGYTF. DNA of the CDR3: TGTGCCAGCAGTTTAGTAAGGACAGGGTTTAACTATGGCTACACCTTC.

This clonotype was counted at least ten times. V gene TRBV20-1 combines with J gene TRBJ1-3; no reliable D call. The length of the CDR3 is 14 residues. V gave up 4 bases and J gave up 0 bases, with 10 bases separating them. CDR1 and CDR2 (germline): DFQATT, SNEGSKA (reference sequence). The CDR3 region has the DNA TGCAGTGCTAAGCACGGGGACTCTGGAAACACCATATATTTT. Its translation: CSAKHGDSGNTIYF.

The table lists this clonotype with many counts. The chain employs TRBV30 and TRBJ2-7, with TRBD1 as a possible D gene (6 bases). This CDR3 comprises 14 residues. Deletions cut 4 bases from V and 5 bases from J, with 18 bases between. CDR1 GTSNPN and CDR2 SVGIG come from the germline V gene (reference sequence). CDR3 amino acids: CAWKGTGWVDEQYF. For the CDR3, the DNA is TGTGCCTGGAAAGGAACAGGGTGGGTTGACGAGCAGTACTTC. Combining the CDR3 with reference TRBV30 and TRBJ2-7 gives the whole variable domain SQTIHQWPATLVQPVGSPLSLECTVEGTSNPNLYWYRQAAGRGLQLLFYSVGIGQISSEVPQNLSASRPQDRQFILSSKKLLLSDSGFYLCAWKGTGWVDEQYFGPGTRLTVT.

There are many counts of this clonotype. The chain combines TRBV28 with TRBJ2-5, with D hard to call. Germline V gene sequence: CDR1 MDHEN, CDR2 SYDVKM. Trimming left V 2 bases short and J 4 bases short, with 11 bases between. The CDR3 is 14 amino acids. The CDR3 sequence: CASSLTRERETQYF. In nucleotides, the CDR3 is TGTGCCAGCAGTTTAACAAGGGAAAGAGAGACCCAGTACTTC. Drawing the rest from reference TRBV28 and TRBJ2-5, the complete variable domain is DVKVTQSSRYLVKRTGEKVFLECVQDMDHENMFWYRQDPGLGLRLIYFSYDVKMKEKGDIPEGYSVSREKKERFSLILESASTNQTSMYLCASSLTRERETQYFGPGTRLLVL.

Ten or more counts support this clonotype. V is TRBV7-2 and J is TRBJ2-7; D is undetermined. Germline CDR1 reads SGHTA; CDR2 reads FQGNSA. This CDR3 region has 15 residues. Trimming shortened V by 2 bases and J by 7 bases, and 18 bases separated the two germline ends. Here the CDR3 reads CASSLKNGPSREQYF. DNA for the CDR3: TGTGCCAGCAGCTTAAAAAACGGACCATCTAGGGAGCAGTACTTC.

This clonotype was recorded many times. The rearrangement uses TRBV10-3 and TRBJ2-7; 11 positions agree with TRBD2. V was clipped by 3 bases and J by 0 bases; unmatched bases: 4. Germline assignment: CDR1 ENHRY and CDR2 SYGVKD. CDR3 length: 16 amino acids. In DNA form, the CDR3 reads TGTGCCATCAGTGACCCGACTAGCGGGGACTCCTACGAGCAGTACTTC. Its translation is CAISDPTSGDSYEQYF.

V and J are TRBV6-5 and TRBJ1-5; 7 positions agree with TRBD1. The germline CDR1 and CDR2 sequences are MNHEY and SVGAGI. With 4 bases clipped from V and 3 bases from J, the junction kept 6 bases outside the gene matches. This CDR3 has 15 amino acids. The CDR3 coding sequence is TGTGCCAGCAGTTGGGACAGCTTTTCCAATCAGCCCCAGCATTTT. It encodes CASSWDSFSNQPQHF.

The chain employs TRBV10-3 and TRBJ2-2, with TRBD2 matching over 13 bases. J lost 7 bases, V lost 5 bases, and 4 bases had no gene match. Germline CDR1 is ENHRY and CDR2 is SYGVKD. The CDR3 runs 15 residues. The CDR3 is CAISPGLAGHGELFF. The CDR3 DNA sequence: TGTGCCATCAGTCCGGGACTAGCGGGACACGGGGAGCTGTTTTTT.